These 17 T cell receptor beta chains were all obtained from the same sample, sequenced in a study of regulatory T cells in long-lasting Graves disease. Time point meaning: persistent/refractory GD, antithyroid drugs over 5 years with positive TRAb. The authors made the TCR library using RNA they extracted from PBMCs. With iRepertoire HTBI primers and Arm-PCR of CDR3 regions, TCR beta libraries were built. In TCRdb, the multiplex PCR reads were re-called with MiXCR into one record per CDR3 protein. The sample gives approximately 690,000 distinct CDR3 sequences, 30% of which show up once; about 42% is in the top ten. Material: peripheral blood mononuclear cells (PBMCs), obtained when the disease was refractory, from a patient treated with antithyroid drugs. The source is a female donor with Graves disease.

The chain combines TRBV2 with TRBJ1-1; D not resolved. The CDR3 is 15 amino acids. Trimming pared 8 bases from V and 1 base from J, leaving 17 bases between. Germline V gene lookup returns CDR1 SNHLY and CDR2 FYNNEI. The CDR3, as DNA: TGTGCCAGCCCTCGGGTGGGAGAAAAGAACACTGAAGCTTTCTTT. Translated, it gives CASPRVGEKNTEAFF.

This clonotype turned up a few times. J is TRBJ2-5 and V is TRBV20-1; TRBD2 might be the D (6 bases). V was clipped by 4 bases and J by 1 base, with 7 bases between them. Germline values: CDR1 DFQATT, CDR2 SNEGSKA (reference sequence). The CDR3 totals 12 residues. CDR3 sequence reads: CSATRGQETQYF. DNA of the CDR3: TGCAGTGCTACGCGGGGCCAAGAGACCCAGTACTTC.

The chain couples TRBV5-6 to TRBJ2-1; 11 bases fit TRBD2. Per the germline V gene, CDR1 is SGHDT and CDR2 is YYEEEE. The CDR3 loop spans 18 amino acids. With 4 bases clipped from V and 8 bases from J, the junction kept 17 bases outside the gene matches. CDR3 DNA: TGTGCCAGCAGCCCTCGGCCGGGACTAGCGGTGACTTGGGATGAGCAGTTCTTC. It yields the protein CASSPRPGLAVTWDEQFF.

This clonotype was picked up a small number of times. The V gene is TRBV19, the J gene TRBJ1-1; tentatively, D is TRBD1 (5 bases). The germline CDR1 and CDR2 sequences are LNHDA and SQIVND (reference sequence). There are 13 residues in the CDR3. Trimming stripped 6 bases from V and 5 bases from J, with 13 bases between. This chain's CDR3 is CASSASRATEAFF. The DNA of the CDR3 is TGTGCCAGTAGCGCGTCCAGGGCTACTGAAGCTTTCTTT.

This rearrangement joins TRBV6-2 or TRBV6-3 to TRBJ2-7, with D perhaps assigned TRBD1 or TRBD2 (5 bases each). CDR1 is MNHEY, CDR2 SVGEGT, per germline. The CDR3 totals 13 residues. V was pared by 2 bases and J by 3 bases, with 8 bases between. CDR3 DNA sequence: TGTGCCAGCAGTTACGGGACGTTCTACGAGCAGTACTTC. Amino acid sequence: CASSYGTFYEQYF.

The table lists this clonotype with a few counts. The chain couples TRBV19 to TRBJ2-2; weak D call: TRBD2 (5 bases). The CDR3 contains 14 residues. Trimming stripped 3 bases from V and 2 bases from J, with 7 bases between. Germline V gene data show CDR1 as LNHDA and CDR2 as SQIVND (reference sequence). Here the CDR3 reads CASSIRGNTGELFF. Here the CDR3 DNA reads TGTGCCAGTAGTATTCGGGGAAACACCGGGGAGCTGTTTTTT.

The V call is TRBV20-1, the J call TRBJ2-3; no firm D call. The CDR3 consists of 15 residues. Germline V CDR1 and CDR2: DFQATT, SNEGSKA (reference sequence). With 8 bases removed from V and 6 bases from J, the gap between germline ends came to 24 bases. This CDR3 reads CSFFAGNERRDTQYF. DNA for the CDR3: TGCAGTTTTTTCGCTGGCAATGAAAGGCGCGATACGCAGTATTTT.

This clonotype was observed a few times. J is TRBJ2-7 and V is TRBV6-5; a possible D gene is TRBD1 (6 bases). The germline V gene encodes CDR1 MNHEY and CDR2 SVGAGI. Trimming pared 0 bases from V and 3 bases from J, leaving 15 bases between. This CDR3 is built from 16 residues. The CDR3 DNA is TGTGCCAGCAGTTACTCGATGTCAGGGGCGAACTACGAGCAGTACTTC. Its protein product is CASSYSMSGANYEQYF.

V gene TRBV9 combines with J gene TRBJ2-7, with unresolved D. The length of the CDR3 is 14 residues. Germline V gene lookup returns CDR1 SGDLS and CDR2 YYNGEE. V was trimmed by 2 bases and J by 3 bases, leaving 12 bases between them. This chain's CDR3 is CASSVGFLSYEQYF. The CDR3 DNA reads TGTGCCAGCAGCGTCGGGTTTCTAAGCTACGAGCAGTACTTC.

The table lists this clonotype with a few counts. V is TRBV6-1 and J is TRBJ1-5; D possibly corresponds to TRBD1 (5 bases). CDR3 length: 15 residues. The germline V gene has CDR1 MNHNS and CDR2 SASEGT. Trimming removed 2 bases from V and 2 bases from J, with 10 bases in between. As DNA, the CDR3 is TGTGCCAGCAGTGAATTGGGGGGACGCAATCAGCCCCAGCATTTT. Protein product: CASSELGGRNQPQHF.

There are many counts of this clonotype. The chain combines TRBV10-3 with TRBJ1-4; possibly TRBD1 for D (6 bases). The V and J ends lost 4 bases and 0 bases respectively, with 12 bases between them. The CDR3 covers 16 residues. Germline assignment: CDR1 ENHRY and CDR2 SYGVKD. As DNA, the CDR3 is TGTGCCATCAGTGTAGGACAGACCTCAACTAATGAAAAACTGTTTTTT. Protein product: CAISVGQTSTNEKLFF.

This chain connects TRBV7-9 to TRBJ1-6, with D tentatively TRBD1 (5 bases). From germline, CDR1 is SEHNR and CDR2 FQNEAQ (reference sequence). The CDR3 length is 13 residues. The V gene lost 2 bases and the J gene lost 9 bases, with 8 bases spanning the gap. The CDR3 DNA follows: TGTGCCAGCAGCTTACTGGGGGGTTCACCCCTCCACTTT. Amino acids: CASSLLGGSPLHF. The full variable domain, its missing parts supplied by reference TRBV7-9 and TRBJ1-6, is DTGVSQNPRHKITKRGQNVTFRCDPISEHNRLYWYRQTLGQGPEFLTYFQNEAQLEKSRLLSDRFSAERPKGSFSTLEIQRTEQGDSAMYLCASSLLGGSPLHFGNGTRLTVT.

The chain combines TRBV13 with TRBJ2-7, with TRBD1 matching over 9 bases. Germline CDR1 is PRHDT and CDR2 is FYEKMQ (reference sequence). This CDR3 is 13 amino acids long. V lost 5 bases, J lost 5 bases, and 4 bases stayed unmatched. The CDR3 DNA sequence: TGTGCCAGCAGCAACAGGGGGCTCAACGAGCAGTACTTC. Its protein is CASSNRGLNEQYF.

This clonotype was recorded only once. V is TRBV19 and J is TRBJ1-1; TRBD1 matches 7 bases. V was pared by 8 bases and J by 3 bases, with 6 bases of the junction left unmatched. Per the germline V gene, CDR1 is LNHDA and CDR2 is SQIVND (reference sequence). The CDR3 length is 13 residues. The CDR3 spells CASYGTEDTEAFF. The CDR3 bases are TGTGCCAGTTATGGGACAGAGGACACTGAAGCTTTCTTT.

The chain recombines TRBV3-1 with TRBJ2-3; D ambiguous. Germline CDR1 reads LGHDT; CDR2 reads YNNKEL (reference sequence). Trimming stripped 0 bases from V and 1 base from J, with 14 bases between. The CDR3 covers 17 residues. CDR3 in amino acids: CASSQDLGPAGTDTQYF. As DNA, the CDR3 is TGTGCCAGCAGCCAAGATCTCGGCCCCGCCGGCACAGATACGCAGTATTTT.

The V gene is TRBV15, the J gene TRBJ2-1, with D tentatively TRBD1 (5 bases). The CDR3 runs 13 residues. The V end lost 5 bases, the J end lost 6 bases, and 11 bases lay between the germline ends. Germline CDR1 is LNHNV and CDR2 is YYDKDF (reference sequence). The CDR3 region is CATSPQGFNEQFF. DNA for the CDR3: TGTGCCACCAGCCCTCAGGGATTCAATGAGCAGTTCTTC.

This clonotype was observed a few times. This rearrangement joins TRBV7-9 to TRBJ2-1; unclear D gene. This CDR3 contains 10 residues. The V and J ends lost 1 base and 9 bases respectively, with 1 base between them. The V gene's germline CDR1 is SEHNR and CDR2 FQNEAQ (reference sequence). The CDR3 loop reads CASSLVEQFF. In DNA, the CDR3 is TGTGCCAGCAGCTTAGTTGAGCAGTTCTTC.